The entry below describes one TCR beta chain. Data came from immunoSEQ multiplex PCR; TCRdb stores just in-frame clones and leaves some out. The repertoire has roughly 68,000 clones, roughly 95% of them found once; the top ten carry 4% to 5%. CDR1 SGHRS and CDR2 YFSETQ come from the germline V gene. Trimming took 3 bases from V and 2 from J; bases not matched to a gene: 11. The CDR3 runs 17 residues. The chain links TRBV5-1 to TRBJ2-3; 8 positions match TRBD1. This TCR derives from a man in his forties or fifties with rheumatoid arthritis. The sample was PBMCs. CDR3 sequence: CASSYTPGQDLTDTQYF. The CDR3 DNA is TGCGCCAGCAGCTACACACCGGGACAGGACCTCACAGATACGCAGTATTTT.